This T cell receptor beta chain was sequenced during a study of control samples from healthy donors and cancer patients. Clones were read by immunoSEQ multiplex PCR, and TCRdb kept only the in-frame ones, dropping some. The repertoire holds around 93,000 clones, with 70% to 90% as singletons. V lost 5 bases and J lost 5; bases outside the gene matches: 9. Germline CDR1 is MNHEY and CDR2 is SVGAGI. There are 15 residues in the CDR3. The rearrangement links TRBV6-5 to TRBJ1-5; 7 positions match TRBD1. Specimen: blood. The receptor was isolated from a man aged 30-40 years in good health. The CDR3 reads CASSSRQGTHQPQHF. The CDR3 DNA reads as TGTGCCAGCAGTAGTAGACAGGGTACACATCAGCCCCAGCATTTT.